The 22 T cell receptor beta chains in this list originate from one sample, sequenced in a study of cytomegalovirus exposure and HLA in healthy donors. The primer mix had 60 Vbeta and 13 Jbeta primers. The data were produced by immunoSEQ multiplex PCR, yet TCRdb's version contains in-frame clones alone and is incomplete. The sample includes 150,000 to 200,000 clones, over 80% seen only once; the top ten take roughly 6.7%. The sample was PBMCs. These TCRs come from a man aged 35 to 55 in good health and CMV-seropositive.

The chain couples TRBV5-1 to TRBJ2-2; maybe TRBD1 (5 bases). The CDR3 loop spans 16 amino acids. The germline CDR1 and CDR2 sequences are SGHRS and YFSETQ. V was cut by 0 bases and J by 6 bases, with 15 bases left in between. CDR3 loop: CASSLAAGIGSGELFF. For the CDR3, the DNA is TGCGCCAGCAGCTTGGCCGCAGGGATTGGGTCCGGGGAGCTGTTTTTT.

The CDR3 spells CASSLVSGGGTDTQYF. As DNA, the CDR3 is TGTGCCAGCAGTTTAGTTTCAGGGGGAGGCACAGATACGCAGTATTTT. V and J are TRBV27 and TRBJ2-3; 7 bases align to TRBD1. This CDR3 is built from 16 residues. V lost 2 bases and J lost 1; bases outside the gene matches: 6. In germline, CDR1 is MNHEY, CDR2 SMNVEV (reference sequence).

CDR3 loop: CASSSLSSQGGYF. CDR3 coding DNA: TGTGCCAGCAGCTCCCTCTCATCGCAGGGGGGGTACTTC. The chain joins TRBV7-2 to TRBJ2-7; D possibly corresponds to TRBD1 (7 bases). Germline lookup yields CDR1 SGHTA and CDR2 FQGNSA. The V end lost 4 bases, the J end lost 12 bases, and 19 bases lay between the germline ends. This CDR3 comprises 13 residues.

The chain is built from TRBV5-1 and TRBJ2-1, with D unclear. The CDR3 consists of 14 residues. V lost 0 bases and J 8 bases, leaving 12 bases between the germline ends. CDR1 is SGHRS, CDR2 YFSETQ, per germline. CDR3 amino acids: CASSLVSGLDEQFF. The CDR3 nucleotides are TGCGCCAGCAGCTTGGTCTCGGGTCTTGATGAGCAGTTCTTC.

The table lists this clone with a count of one. The gene calls are TRBV9 and TRBJ2-1, with D unresolved. The length of the CDR3 is 15 residues. Germline values: CDR1 SGDLS, CDR2 YYNGEE. The V gene lost 0 bases and the J gene lost 0 bases, with 7 bases spanning the gap. The CDR3 DNA follows: TGTGCCAGCAGCGTAGTATCGAGCTCCTACAATGAGCAGTTCTTC. Translation: CASSVVSSSYNEQFF.

This rearrangement joins TRBV10-3 to TRBJ2-7, with 7 nucleotides matching TRBD1. Germline V CDR1 and CDR2: ENHRY, SYGVKD. This CDR3 is 13 amino acids long. Germline trimming cut 5 bases from V and 3 bases from J; bases unmatched to any gene: 4. CDR3: CAISRDSVYEQYF. Written as DNA, the CDR3 is TGTGCCATCAGTCGGGACAGTGTCTACGAGCAGTACTTC.

The chain recombines TRBV9 with TRBJ1-3; perhaps TRBD1 as D (5 bases). Deletions cut 0 bases from V and 2 bases from J, with 9 bases between. The CDR3 extends over 15 amino acids. CDR1 is SGDLS, CDR2 YYNGEE, per germline. This chain's CDR3 is CASSVAREPGNTIYF. DNA for the CDR3: TGTGCCAGCAGCGTAGCCAGGGAACCTGGAAACACCATATATTTT.

The gene calls are TRBV28 and TRBJ2-1; 16 positions match TRBD2. Germline loops: CDR1 MDHEN, CDR2 SYDVKM. There are 16 residues in the CDR3. V was pared by 6 bases and J by 2 bases, with 1 base of the junction left unmatched. CDR3 DNA sequence: TGTGCCAGCAGGGGACTAGCGGGGGGGGCCTACAATGAGCAGTTCTTC. This encodes CASRGLAGGAYNEQFF.

The genes are TRBV23-1 and TRBJ1-3; D call uncertain. TRBV23-1 is given ORF status, its function remaining uncertain. CDR3 length: 15 amino acids. V was shortened by 7 bases and J by 2 bases, with 15 bases between the two germline ends. CDR3 in DNA: TGCGCCAGCAAGTCCTGCACTGTCCCTGGAAACACCATATATTTT. This encodes CASKSCTVPGNTIYF.

The rearrangement uses TRBV7-9 and TRBJ2-1; 10 bases align to TRBD2. CDR1 is SEHNR, CDR2 FQNEAQ, per germline (reference sequence). The ends lost 0 bases at V and 7 bases at J; junction bases unmatched: 6. The CDR3 is 16 residues long. DNA of the CDR3: TGTGCCAGCAGCTTAGCCCTAGCGGGGGTATCAAATGAGCAGTTCTTC. Translating it yields CASSLALAGVSNEQFF.

The gene calls are TRBV6-5 and TRBJ1-6; unclear D gene. Germline V gene lookup returns CDR1 MNHEY and CDR2 SVGAGI. This CDR3 spans 16 amino acids. Trimming pared 0 bases from V and 7 bases from J, leaving 13 bases between. CDR3 loop: CASSYSRVMANSPLHF. The CDR3 region has the DNA TGTGCCAGCAGTTACTCCCGGGTCATGGCCAATTCACCCCTCCACTTT.

The rearrangement links TRBV29-1 to TRBJ2-7, with 8 bases matching TRBD1. Germline V gene sequence: CDR1 SQVTM, CDR2 ANQGSEA. J gave up 0 bases and V 7 bases, and 5 bases lay outside the gene matches. The CDR3 totals 13 residues. This CDR3 reads CSAAGTGSYEQYF. The CDR3 bases are TGCAGCGCGGCCGGGACAGGCTCCTACGAGCAGTACTTC.

The rearrangement links TRBV11-2 to TRBJ1-2; the match to TRBD1 covers 11 bases. The germline CDR1 and CDR2 sequences are SGHAT and FQNNGV. This CDR3 is built from 13 residues. V lost 5 bases, J lost 8 bases, and 4 bases stayed unmatched. The CDR3, as DNA: TGTGCCAGCAGCCCCGGGACAGGGGGAGGCTACACCTTC. This encodes CASSPGTGGGYTF.

J is TRBJ2-2 and V is TRBV2; 14 bases match TRBD2. Germline V gene data show CDR1 as SNHLY and CDR2 as FYNNEI. Germline trimming cut 3 bases from V and 5 bases from J; bases unmatched to any gene: 2. The CDR3 has 16 amino acids. In DNA, the CDR3 is TGTGCCAGCAGTGAGACTAGCGGGGGGGCAACCGGGGAGCTGTTTTTT. Translated, it gives CASSETSGGATGELFF.

This clone occurred once. This rearrangement joins TRBV6-5 to TRBJ1-5, with TRBD1 as a possible D gene (6 bases). The CDR3 has 13 residues. Trimming removed 8 bases at V and 3 bases at J, with 11 bases between. The germline CDR1 and CDR2 sequences are MNHEY and SVGAGI. The CDR3 DNA follows: TGTGCCAGCTGGCCGGGACACAATCAGCCCCAGCATTTT. Residues: CASWPGHNQPQHF.

In its sample, this clone was seen a few times. The genes are TRBV25-1 and TRBJ2-7, with a weak D call TRBD1 (6 bases). The CDR3 has 13 amino acids. The V and J ends lost 1 base and 7 bases respectively, with 11 bases between them. Germline assignment: CDR1 MGHDK and CDR2 SYGVNS. The CDR3 is CASSESTGTEQYF. The DNA of the CDR3 is TGTGCCAGCAGTGAATCGACCGGGACAGAGCAGTACTTC.

The chain combines TRBV7-8 with TRBJ2-3; D unresolved. Trimming pared 1 base from V and 1 base from J, leaving 6 bases between. The CDR3 runs 14 residues. The V gene's germline CDR1 is SGHVS and CDR2 FQNEAQ. The CDR3 DNA reads as TGTGCCAGCAGCTTAGTGACTGGCACAGATACGCAGTATTTT. This codes for CASSLVTGTDTQYF.

This clone was counted only a few times. This CDR3 reads CAWIPGHPGAGTFF. Here the CDR3 DNA reads TGTGCCTGGATACCAGGACACCCGGGCGCAGGAACTTTCTTT. The chain links TRBV30 to TRBJ1-1, with TRBD1 as a possible D gene (5 bases). The V and J ends lost 4 bases and 12 bases respectively, with 24 bases between them. Looked up from germline, CDR1 is GTSNPN and CDR2 is SVGIG (reference sequence). The CDR3 consists of 14 residues.

The chain is built from TRBV14 and TRBJ2-3; 7 bases fit TRBD1. Germline lookup yields CDR1 SGHDN and CDR2 FVKESK. The CDR3 has 16 residues. V shed 2 bases and J 0 bases; nucleotides not matched to a gene: 5. CDR3 coding DNA: TGTGCCAGCAGCCAAACGACAGGGATTAGCACAGATACGCAGTATTTT. It encodes CASSQTTGISTDTQYF.

The rearrangement joins TRBV7-3 to TRBJ2-3, with 8 bases aligning to TRBD2. Germline values: CDR1 SGHTA, CDR2 FQGTGA. V trimming: 4 bases; J trimming: 2 bases; junction bases outside the gene matches: 5. CDR3 size: 15 residues. The CDR3 bases are TGTGCCAGCAGCTCTAAGCGGGGGTCCACAGATACGCAGTATTTT. It encodes CASSSKRGSTDTQYF.

This chain uses TRBV11-2 with TRBJ2-7, with D possibly TRBD2 on 5 matching bases. V dropped 5 bases and J dropped 2 bases, with 13 bases sitting between them. The CDR3 spans 14 residues. From germline, CDR1 is SGHAT and CDR2 FQNNGV. The CDR3 spells CASSQVGEPYEQYF. The CDR3 nucleotides read TGTGCCAGCAGCCAGGTCGGGGAGCCCTACGAGCAGTACTTC.

This chain connects TRBV30 to TRBJ2-3, with 10 bases aligning to TRBD2. V lost 4 bases, J lost 2 bases, and 3 bases stayed unmatched. The germline CDR1 and CDR2 sequences are GTSNPN and SVGIG (reference sequence). CDR3 length: 14 amino acids. The DNA for the CDR3 is TGTGCCTGGATGAGCGGGGGGGCCACAGATACGCAGTATTTT. Its translation is CAWMSGGATDTQYF.